The 21 T cell receptor beta chains given below trace back to one sample, sequenced in a study of early T cells in non-severe SARS-CoV-2 infection. Using its own MiXCR run on the 5' RACE reads, TCRdb lists one record per CDR3 protein. The sample lists about 48,000 distinct CDR3 sequences; about 7.8% were seen once. Sequenced material: whole blood. Receptors were obtained from an adult who was a healthcare worker with PCR-confirmed SARS-CoV-2 infection or an uninfected control (not recorded which).

This clonotype has a handful of counts. The chain joins TRBV28 to TRBJ1-2, with 9 bases matching TRBD1. This CDR3 contains 15 residues. The J segment lost 8 bases and the V segment lost 5 bases, leaving 12 bases of the junction unmatched. From germline, CDR1 is MDHEN and CDR2 SYDVKM. CDR3 residues: CASSRPGTGLEGYTF. CDR3 DNA sequence: TGTGCCAGCAGTCGCCCCGGGACAGGGTTGGAAGGCTACACCTTC.

This clonotype was seen more than once but under ten times. The genes are TRBV11-2 and TRBJ1-1; D is uncertain. V was cut by 3 bases and J by 1 base, with 6 bases left in between. The germline V gene encodes CDR1 SGHAT and CDR2 FQNNGV. The CDR3 runs 13 residues. The chain's CDR3 is CASSLQPNTEAFF. The CDR3 region has the DNA TGTGCCAGCAGCTTGCAGCCGAACACTGAAGCTTTCTTT.

In its sample, this clonotype was seen many times. This chain joins TRBV2 and TRBJ2-1, with D maybe TRBD1 (6 bases). The CDR3 sequence is 14 residues long. V was pared by 8 bases and J by 7 bases, with 18 bases between. CDR1 is SNHLY, CDR2 FYNNEI, per germline. CDR3 sequence reads: CASGQILRTNEQFF. CDR3 nucleotide sequence: TGTGCCAGCGGACAGATTTTGAGGACAAATGAGCAGTTCTTC.

This clonotype was seen ten or more times. The chain joins TRBV5-6 to TRBJ2-3; D not resolved. CDR3 length equals 13 residues. V was trimmed by 7 bases and J by 1 base, leaving 10 bases between them. CDR1 and CDR2 (germline): SGHDT, YYEEEE. CDR3 region: CASQFSRTDTQYF. DNA for the CDR3: TGTGCCAGCCAGTTTTCGCGCACAGATACGCAGTATTTT.

The sample holds a few counts of this clonotype. V usage is TRBV7-9 and J usage is TRBJ1-5, with D possibly matching TRBD1 (5 bases). Germline CDR1 SEHNR, CDR2 FQNEAQ (reference sequence). The CDR3 consists of 13 residues. Trimming shortened V by 1 base and J by 5 bases, and 6 bases separated the two germline ends. Here the CDR3 reads CASSLEGDQPQHF. CDR3 coding DNA: TGTGCCAGCAGCTTAGAAGGGGATCAGCCCCAGCATTTT.

This clonotype occurred many times. The chain employs TRBV5-1 and TRBJ1-1; 7 nucleotides align to TRBD1. The V segment lost 6 bases and the J segment 0 bases; nucleotides outside the gene matches: 8. The length of the CDR3 is 15 residues. The germline V gene encodes CDR1 SGHRS and CDR2 YFSETQ. The CDR3 bases are TGCGCCAGCAAAGTGGGGGGACAGATGAACACTGAAGCTTTCTTT. It codes for CASKVGGQMNTEAFF.

In its sample, this clonotype was seen many times. At one boundary the junction diverges from the germline segment, which might be a read error. V is TRBV9 and J is TRBJ2-7, with 9 positions matching TRBD1. Looked up from germline, CDR1 is SGDLS and CDR2 is YYNGEE. This CDR3 region has 15 residues. CDR3 residues: CANSAGTGSSYEQYF. CDR3 nucleotide sequence: TGTGCCAACAGCGCCGGGACAGGGAGCTCCTACGAGCAGTACTTC.

In this sample, this clonotype turned up a few times. The rearrangement joins TRBV18 to TRBJ2-3, with TRBD2 matching 8 bases. The V and J ends lost 4 bases and 2 bases, in that order; junction bases with no gene match: 8. The CDR3 loop spans 16 amino acids. CDR1 is KGHSH and CDR2 is LQKENI in the germline V gene. The CDR3 reads CASSRSTSVPTDTQYF. CDR3 bases: TGTGCCAGCTCACGATCGACTAGCGTGCCCACAGATACGCAGTATTTT.

This clonotype was recorded a few times. The V and J genes are TRBV20-1 and TRBJ2-7, with TRBD1 identical over 8 bases. In germline, CDR1 is DFQATT, CDR2 SNEGSKA (reference sequence). This CDR3 has 13 residues. The V segment lost 3 bases and the J segment 4 bases; nucleotides outside the gene matches: 5. The CDR3 reads CSARGRGPYEQYF. The CDR3 bases are TGCAGTGCTAGGGGCAGGGGGCCTTACGAGCAGTACTTC.

This clonotype was counted a few times. This chain links TRBV5-4 with TRBJ1-2; TRBD1 matches 7 bases. The CDR3 covers 13 residues. Unmatched junction bases numbered 8, after V lost 4 bases and J lost 8 bases. CDR1 and CDR2 (germline): SGHNT, YYREEE (reference sequence). CDR3 nucleotides: TGTGCCAGCAGCCAGACAGGGCGGAAAGGCTACACCTTC. Translation: CASSQTGRKGYTF. The entire variable domain, with the rest obtained from reference TRBV5-4 and TRBJ1-2, is as follows: ETGVTQSPTHLIKTRGQQVTLRCSSQSGHNTVSWYQQALGQGPQFIFQYYREEENGRGNFPPRFSGLQFPNYSSELNVNALELDDSALYLCASSQTGRKGYTFGSGTRLTVV.

CDR3 sequence reads: CASSLSGGNQPQHF. CDR3 sequence (DNA): TGTGCCAGCAGCTTATCCGGGGGCAATCAGCCCCAGCATTTT. The J gene is TRBJ1-5, the V gene TRBV7-2; D is unclear. CDR1 is SGHTA and CDR2 is FQGNSA in the germline V gene. V was shortened by 2 bases and J by 2 bases, with 7 bases between the two germline ends. This CDR3 is 14 amino acids long.

In regard to this clonotype: A much larger clone differs from this one at a single base, so this may be a read error. J is TRBJ2-1 and V is TRBV12-3 or TRBV12-4; weak D call: TRBD2 (5 bases). The CDR3 has 17 amino acids. The germline V and J ends were trimmed by 6 bases and 3 bases, with 21 bases remaining between them. The CDR3 sequence: CASRSSGYPSCYNEQFF. In nucleotides, the CDR3 is TGTGCCAGCAGATCTAGTGGCTATCCTAGCTGCTACAATGAGCAGTTCTTC.

This clonotype was counted many times. The CDR3 DNA reads as TGTGCCAGCAGCCCGACAGGGGGAACCTACAATGAGCAGTTCTTC. Translated: CASSPTGGTYNEQFF. The genes are TRBV9 and TRBJ2-1; TRBD1 matches 9 bases. Unmatched junction bases numbered 4, after V lost 4 bases and J lost 2 bases. CDR3 size: 15 residues. CDR1 and CDR2 (germline): SGDLS, YYNGEE. The full variable domain, rest sourced from reference TRBV9 and TRBJ2-1, is DSGVTQTPKHLITATGQRVTLRCSPRSGDLSVYWYQQSLDQGLQFLIQYYNGEERAKGNILERFSAQQFPDLHSELNLSSLELGDSALYFCASSPTGGTYNEQFFGPGTRLTVL.

In this sample, this clonotype turned up many times. V is TRBV6-2 or TRBV6-3 and J is TRBJ1-1, with unresolved D. Trimming removed 2 bases at V and 7 bases at J, with 5 bases between. This CDR3 has 11 amino acids. Germline lookup yields CDR1 MNHEY and CDR2 SVGEGT. Here the CDR3 DNA reads TGTGCCAGCAGTTACCCCAGTGAAGCTTTCTTT. This gives the protein CASSYPSEAFF.

This clonotype was recorded at least ten times. The rearrangement links TRBV20-1 to TRBJ1-1, with D uncertain. Per germline, CDR1 DFQATT and CDR2 SNEGSKA (reference sequence). Trimming took 0 bases from V and 7 from J, leaving 12 bases between them. This CDR3 contains 13 residues. CDR3 sequence: CSARDPTSGEAFF. CDR3 DNA sequence: TGCAGTGCTAGAGATCCCACGTCTGGTGAAGCTTTCTTT.

This clonotype was observed a few times. The genes are TRBV28 and TRBJ2-7; TRBD1 might be the D (6 bases). V lost 6 bases and J 1 base, leaving 10 bases between the germline ends. The CDR3 totals 13 residues. Germline V gene data show CDR1 as MDHEN and CDR2 as SYDVKM. The CDR3 coding sequence is TGTGCCAGCAGCATTGGACAGTCCTACGAGCAGTACTTC. It codes for CASSIGQSYEQYF.

DNA of the CDR3: TGTGCCAGCAGTCAGACAGGGGGTCAGCCCCAGCATTTT. Protein product: CASSQTGGQPQHF. This chain joins TRBV12-3 or TRBV12-4 and TRBJ1-5; 9 nucleotides align to TRBD1. The CDR3 covers 13 residues. V lost 5 bases and J lost 6; bases outside the gene matches: 2.

This clonotype has ten or more counts. V is TRBV12-3 or TRBV12-4 and J is TRBJ2-3; D ambiguous. Trimming took 5 bases from V and 3 from J, leaving 6 bases between them. The CDR3 is 12 residues long. This CDR3 reads CASSPWTDTQYF. In DNA form, the CDR3 reads TGTGCCAGCAGTCCGTGGACAGATACGCAGTATTTT.

This clonotype showed up many times. J is TRBJ1-6 and V is TRBV3-1; no reliable D call. Germline CDR1 is LGHDT and CDR2 is YNNKEL (reference sequence). V lost 4 bases to trimming and J lost 8 bases, with 9 bases between them. The CDR3 length is 13 residues. In DNA, the CDR3 is TGTGCCAGCAGCCCTCGGGCAGATTCACCCCTCCACTTT. This gives the protein CASSPRADSPLHF.

The table lists this clonotype with many counts. The chain links TRBV4-3 to TRBJ2-1; TRBD2 is a possible D gene (5 bases). The germline V gene encodes CDR1 LGHNA and CDR2 YSLEER. This CDR3 spans 16 amino acids. The V end was cut by 0 bases, the J end by 2 bases, with 11 bases between. In DNA, the CDR3 is TGCGCCAGCAGCCAAGATCGAGGGTATGCCTACAATGAGCAGTTCTTC. Translated: CASSQDRGYAYNEQFF.

J is TRBJ2-3 and V is TRBV6-2 or TRBV6-3; the D is unclear. Germline V gives CDR1 MNHEY, CDR2 SVGEGT. Trimming took off 3 bases at V and 3 bases at J, with 10 bases between the two ends. The CDR3 totals 14 residues. The CDR3 nucleotides are TGTGCCAGCAGTTATGTCGTGACGACAGATACGCAGTATTTT. This sequence encodes CASSYVVTTDTQYF.